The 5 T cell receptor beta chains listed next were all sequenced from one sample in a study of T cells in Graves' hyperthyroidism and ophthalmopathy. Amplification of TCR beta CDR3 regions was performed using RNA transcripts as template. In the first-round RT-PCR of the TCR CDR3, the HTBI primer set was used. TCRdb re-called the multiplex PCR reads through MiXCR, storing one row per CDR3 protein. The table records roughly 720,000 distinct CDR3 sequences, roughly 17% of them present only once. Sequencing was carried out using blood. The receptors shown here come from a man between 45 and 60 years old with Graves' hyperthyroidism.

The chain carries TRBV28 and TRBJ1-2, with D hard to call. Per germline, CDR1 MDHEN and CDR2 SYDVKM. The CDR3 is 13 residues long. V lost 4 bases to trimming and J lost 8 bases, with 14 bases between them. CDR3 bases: TGTGCCAGCAGTTCCCCACCAGCGCACGGCTACACCTTC. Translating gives CASSSPPAHGYTF.

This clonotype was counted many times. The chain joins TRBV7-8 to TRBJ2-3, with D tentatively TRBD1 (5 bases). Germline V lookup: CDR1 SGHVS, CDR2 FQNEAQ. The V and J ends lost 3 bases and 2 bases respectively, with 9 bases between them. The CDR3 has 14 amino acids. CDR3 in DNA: TGTGCCAGCAGCTTCCAGGGCCTCACAGATACGCAGTATTTT. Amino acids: CASSFQGLTDTQYF.

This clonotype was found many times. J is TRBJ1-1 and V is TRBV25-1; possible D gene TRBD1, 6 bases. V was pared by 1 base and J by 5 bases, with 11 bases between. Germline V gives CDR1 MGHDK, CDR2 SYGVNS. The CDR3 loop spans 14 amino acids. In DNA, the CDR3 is TGTGCCAGCAGTGAATCTCAAGGGGGGACTGAAGCTTTCTTT. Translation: CASSESQGGTEAFF.

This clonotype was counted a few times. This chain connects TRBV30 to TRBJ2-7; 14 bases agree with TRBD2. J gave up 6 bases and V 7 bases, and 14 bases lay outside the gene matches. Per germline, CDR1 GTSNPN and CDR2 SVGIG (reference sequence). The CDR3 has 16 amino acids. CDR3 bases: TGTGCCTTCGCAGTCGGGACTAGCGGGAGTACCCGCGAGCAGTACTTC. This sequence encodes CAFAVGTSGSTREQYF.

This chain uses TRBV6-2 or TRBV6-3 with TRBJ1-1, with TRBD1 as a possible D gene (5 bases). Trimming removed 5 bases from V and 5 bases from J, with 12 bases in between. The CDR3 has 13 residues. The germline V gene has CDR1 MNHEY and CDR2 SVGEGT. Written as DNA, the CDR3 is TGTGCCAGCAGTGCCCCGGGGCGAACTGAAGCTTTCTTT. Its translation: CASSAPGRTEAFF.